These 15 T cell receptor beta chains were all obtained from the same sample, sequenced in a study of blood T cell repertoires in COVID-19. The table came from immunoSEQ multiplex PCR; TCRdb's copy has only in-frame clones and leaves some out. This sample has 300,000 to 350,000 clones; more than 75% occur once, and the top ten carry roughly 3.3%. The sequencing sample was made of peripheral blood. These receptors originate from a woman aged 18-29 years who had recovered from COVID-19.

This clone was seen a single time. The rearrangement joins TRBV30 to TRBJ1-4, with no clear D. Trimming took 2 bases from V and 8 from J, leaving 9 bases between them. This CDR3 has 12 residues. Germline assignment: CDR1 GTSNPN and CDR2 SVGIG (reference sequence). The CDR3 protein is CAWSRVGEKLFF. The DNA of the CDR3 is TGTGCCTGGAGTCGGGTAGGCGAAAAACTGTTTTTT.

The sample holds one count of this clone. This chain uses TRBV7-9 with TRBJ2-6; possible D gene TRBD2, 6 bases. V was cut by 4 bases and J by 0 bases, with 16 bases left in between. CDR3 length: 18 amino acids. Germline loops: CDR1 SEHNR, CDR2 FQNEAQ (reference sequence). CDR3 sequence: CASSSLGLGRSGANVLTF. DNA of the CDR3: TGTGCCAGCAGCTCCCTGGGACTCGGACGCTCTGGGGCCAACGTCCTGACTTTC.

V is TRBV2 and J is TRBJ1-1; D is ambiguous. CDR3 length equals 13 residues. In germline, CDR1 is SNHLY, CDR2 FYNNEI. V lost 7 bases and J lost 0, with 9 bases in between. CDR3 in amino acids: CASIIEVNTEAFF. The CDR3 DNA is TGTGCCAGCATTATTGAGGTGAACACTGAAGCTTTCTTT.

This rearrangement joins TRBV5-4 to TRBJ2-2; 8 nucleotides line up with TRBD1. CDR1 and CDR2 from the germline V gene are SGHNT and YYREEE (reference sequence). The V and J ends lost 0 bases and 0 bases, in that order; junction bases with no gene match: 7. The CDR3 has 18 amino acids. In DNA, the CDR3 is TGTGCCAGCAGCTTGGGCTACAGGGGGAACCCGAACACCGGGGAGCTGTTTTTT. Translating it yields CASSLGYRGNPNTGELFF.

The rearrangement links TRBV7-2 to TRBJ1-3; D is unresolved. The CDR3 is 15 residues long. Germline lookup yields CDR1 SGHTA and CDR2 FQGNSA. V lost 3 bases and J 0 bases, leaving 9 bases between the germline ends. The CDR3 coding sequence is TGTGCCAGCAGCTTGAGAGCCCTCTCTGGAAACACCATATATTTT. It encodes CASSLRALSGNTIYF.

The chain joins TRBV18 to TRBJ1-6, with D maybe TRBD1 (5 bases). The CDR3 has 16 residues. V lost 6 bases and J lost 6, with 18 bases in between. Germline V CDR1 and CDR2: KGHSH, LQKENI. The CDR3 region is CASSHTPGRLNSPLHF. CDR3 sequence (DNA): TGTGCCAGCTCTCATACCCCAGGGCGACTTAATTCACCCCTCCACTTT.

The rearrangement uses TRBV18 and TRBJ1-2; 9 nucleotides agree with TRBD1. The CDR3 sequence is 14 residues long. Germline CDR1 reads KGHSH; CDR2 reads LQKENI. Losses at the gene ends were 4 bases for V and 5 bases for J; bases not matched to a gene: 5. The CDR3 coding sequence is TGTGCCAGCTCACGGGACAGGGAAAGATATGGCTACACCTTC. This sequence encodes CASSRDRERYGYTF.

The V and J genes are TRBV27 and TRBJ2-2; 14 nucleotides match TRBD2. The CDR3 runs 17 residues. Germline trimming cut 5 bases from V and 6 bases from J; bases unmatched to any gene: 8. Germline CDR1 reads MNHEY; CDR2 reads SMNVEV (reference sequence). The CDR3 reads CASSIGLAGGLSGELFF. DNA of the CDR3: TGTGCCAGCAGTATTGGACTAGCGGGAGGTCTCTCCGGGGAGCTGTTTTTT.

The V call is TRBV14, the J call TRBJ1-2; D call uncertain. The CDR3 totals 13 residues. The germline V and J ends were trimmed by 2 bases and 5 bases, with 9 bases remaining between them. The germline gives CDR1 SGHDN, CDR2 FVKESK. The CDR3 coding sequence is TGTGCCAGCAGCCAAAGCCTTGTATATGGCTACACCTTC. Translation: CASSQSLVYGYTF.

This chain joins TRBV24-1 and TRBJ2-5, with 11 bases identical to TRBD2. From germline, CDR1 is KGHDR and CDR2 SFDVKD. The CDR3 has 15 residues. Trimming removed 2 bases from V and 3 bases from J; junction bases left unmatched: 1. The DNA for the CDR3 is TGTGCCACCAGTGATTCGGGACTAGCGGAAGAGACCCAGTACTTC. It encodes CATSDSGLAEETQYF.

The V gene is TRBV5-4, the J gene TRBJ1-2; 10 bases are a match to TRBD1. Germline CDR1 is SGHNT and CDR2 is YYREEE (reference sequence). V lost 0 bases to trimming and J lost 5 bases; unmatched junction nucleotides: 7. The CDR3 extends over 16 amino acids. Here the CDR3 DNA reads TGTGCCAGCAGCTTGGGTGGGACAGGGGAAGCATATGGCTACACCTTC. Protein product: CASSLGGTGEAYGYTF.

The chain links TRBV5-4 to TRBJ2-5; maybe TRBD2 (5 bases). The CDR3 extends over 13 amino acids. Germline V gives CDR1 SGHNT, CDR2 YYREEE (reference sequence). V was clipped by 6 bases and J by 3 bases, with 12 bases between them. The CDR3 loop is CASKGAVKETQYF. The DNA of the CDR3 is TGTGCCAGCAAGGGAGCGGTAAAAGAGACCCAGTACTTC.

The chain employs TRBV11-3 and TRBJ2-2; D remains unclear. The V end lost 5 bases, the J end lost 3 bases, and 7 bases lay between the germline ends. Germline V CDR1 and CDR2: SGHNT, YENEEA. CDR3 length: 13 residues. CDR3 coding DNA: TGTGCCAGCAGCGGCCAGGACACCGGGGAGCTGTTTTTT. Protein product: CASSGQDTGELFF.

The J gene is TRBJ2-5, the V gene TRBV29-1, with 9 bases matching TRBD1. Germline trimming cut 6 bases from V and 7 bases from J; bases unmatched to any gene: 12. The CDR3 has 14 residues. Germline CDR1 reads SQVTM; CDR2 reads ANQGSEA. CDR3 bases: TGCAGCGTATCCCGGGACAGGGTTGTCGGGACCCAGTACTTC. Amino acids: CSVSRDRVVGTQYF.

The genes are TRBV3-1 (or the pseudogene TRBV3-2) and TRBJ1-2, with D unclear. V lost 0 bases and J lost 6, with 5 bases in between. The CDR3 consists of 12 residues. Germline assignment: CDR1 LGHDT and CDR2 YNNKEL (reference sequence). Written as DNA, the CDR3 is TGTGCCAGCAGCCAAGAGGAGAATGGCTACACCTTC. Encoded protein: CASSQEENGYTF.